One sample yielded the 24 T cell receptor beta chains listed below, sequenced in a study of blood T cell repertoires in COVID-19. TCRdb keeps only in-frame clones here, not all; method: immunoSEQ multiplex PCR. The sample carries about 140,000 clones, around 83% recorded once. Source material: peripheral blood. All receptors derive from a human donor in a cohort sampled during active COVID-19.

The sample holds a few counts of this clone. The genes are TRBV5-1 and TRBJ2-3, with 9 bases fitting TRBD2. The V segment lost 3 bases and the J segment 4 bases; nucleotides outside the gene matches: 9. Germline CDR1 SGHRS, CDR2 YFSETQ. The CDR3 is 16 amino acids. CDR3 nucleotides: TGCGCCAGCAGCTCCCAGCGGGAGGCGCGTTCAGATACGCAGTATTTT. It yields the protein CASSSQREARSDTQYF.

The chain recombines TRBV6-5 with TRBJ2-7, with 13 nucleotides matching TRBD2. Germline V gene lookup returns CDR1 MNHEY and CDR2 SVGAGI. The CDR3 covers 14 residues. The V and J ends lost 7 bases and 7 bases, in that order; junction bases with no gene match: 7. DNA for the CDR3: TGTGCCAGCAACGGACTAGCGGGAGTAGGAGAGCAGTACTTC. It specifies CASNGLAGVGEQYF.

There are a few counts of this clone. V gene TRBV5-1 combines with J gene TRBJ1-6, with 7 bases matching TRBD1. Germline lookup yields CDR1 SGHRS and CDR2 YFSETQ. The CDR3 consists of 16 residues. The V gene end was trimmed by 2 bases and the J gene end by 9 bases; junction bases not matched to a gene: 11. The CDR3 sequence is CASSLNQGGQGSPLHF. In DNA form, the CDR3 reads TGCGCCAGCAGCTTAAACCAGGGGGGACAAGGTTCACCCCTCCACTTT. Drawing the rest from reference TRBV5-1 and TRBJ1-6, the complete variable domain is KAGVTQTPRYLIKTRGQQVTLSCSPISGHRSVSWYQQTPGQGLQFLFEYFSETQRNKGNFPGRFSGRQFSNSRSEMNVSTLELGDSALYLCASSLNQGGQGSPLHFGNGTRLTVT.

The DNA of the CDR3 is TGTGCCAGCAGTCTAGGACAACAAGAGACCCAGTACTTC. As protein: CASSLGQQETQYF. The chain couples TRBV6-2 or TRBV6-3 to TRBJ2-5; weak D call: TRBD1 (5 bases). The V end lost 5 bases, the J end lost 2 bases, and 9 bases lay between the germline ends. Germline V gene lookup returns CDR1 MNHEY and CDR2 SVGEGT. The CDR3 totals 13 residues.

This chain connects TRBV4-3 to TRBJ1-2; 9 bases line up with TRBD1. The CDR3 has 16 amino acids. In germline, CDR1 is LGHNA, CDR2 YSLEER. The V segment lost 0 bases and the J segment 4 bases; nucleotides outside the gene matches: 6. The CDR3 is CASSQEVTGGAYGYTF. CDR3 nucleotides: TGCGCCAGCAGCCAAGAAGTCACAGGGGGCGCCTATGGCTACACCTTC.

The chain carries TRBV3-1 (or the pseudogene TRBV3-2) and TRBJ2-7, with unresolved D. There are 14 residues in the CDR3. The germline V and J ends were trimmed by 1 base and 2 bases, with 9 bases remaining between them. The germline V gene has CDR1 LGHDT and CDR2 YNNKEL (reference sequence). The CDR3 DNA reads TGTGCCAGCAGCCAAGTCCGCGGTGCCTACGAGCAGTACTTC. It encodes CASSQVRGAYEQYF.

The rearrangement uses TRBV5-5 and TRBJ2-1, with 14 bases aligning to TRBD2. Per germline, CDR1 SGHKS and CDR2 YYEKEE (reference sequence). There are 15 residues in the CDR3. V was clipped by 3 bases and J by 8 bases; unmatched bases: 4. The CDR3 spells CASSSGTSGSDEQFF. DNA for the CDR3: TGTGCCAGCAGCTCCGGGACTAGCGGGAGTGATGAGCAGTTCTTC.

CDR3 sequence reads: CASIKDGRNTEAFF. CDR3 in DNA: TGTGCCAGCATCAAGGATGGGCGGAACACTGAAGCTTTCTTT. The chain links TRBV5-8 to TRBJ1-1; D is uncertain. V gave up 6 bases and J gave up 1 base, with 13 bases separating them. Germline assignment: CDR1 SGHTS and CDR2 YDEGEE. CDR3 length: 14 amino acids.

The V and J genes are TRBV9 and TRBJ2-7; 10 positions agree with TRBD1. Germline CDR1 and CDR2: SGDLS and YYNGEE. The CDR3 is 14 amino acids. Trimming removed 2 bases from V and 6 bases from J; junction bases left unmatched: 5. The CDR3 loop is CASSVGTGVGEQYF. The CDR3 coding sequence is TGTGCCAGCAGCGTCGGGACAGGGGTGGGCGAGCAGTACTTC.

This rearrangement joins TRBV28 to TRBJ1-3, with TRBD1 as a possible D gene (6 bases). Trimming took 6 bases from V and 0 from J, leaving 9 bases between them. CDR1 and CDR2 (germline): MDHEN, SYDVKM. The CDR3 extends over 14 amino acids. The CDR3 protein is CASSRDNSGNTIYF. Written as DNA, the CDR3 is TGTGCCAGCAGCCGGGACAACTCTGGAAACACCATATATTTT.

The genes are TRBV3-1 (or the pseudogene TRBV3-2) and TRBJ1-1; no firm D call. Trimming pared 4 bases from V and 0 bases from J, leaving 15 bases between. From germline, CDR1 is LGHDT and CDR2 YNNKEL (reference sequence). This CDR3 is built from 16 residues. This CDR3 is CASSPAGVIMNTEAFF. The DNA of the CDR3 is TGTGCCAGCAGCCCGGCCGGGGTGATCATGAACACTGAAGCTTTCTTT.

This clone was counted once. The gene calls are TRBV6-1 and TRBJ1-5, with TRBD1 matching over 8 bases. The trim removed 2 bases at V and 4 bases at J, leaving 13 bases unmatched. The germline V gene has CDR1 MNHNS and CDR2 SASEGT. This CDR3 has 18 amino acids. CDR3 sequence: CASSEIRSSGGLNQPQHF. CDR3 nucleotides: TGTGCCAGCAGTGAAATTAGGTCTTCAGGGGGCCTTAATCAGCCCCAGCATTTT.

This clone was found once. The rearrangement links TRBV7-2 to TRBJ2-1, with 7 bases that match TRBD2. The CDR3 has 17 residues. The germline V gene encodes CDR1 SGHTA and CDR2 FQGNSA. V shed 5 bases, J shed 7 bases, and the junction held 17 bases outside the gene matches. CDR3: CASSLGPLAGLGNEQFF. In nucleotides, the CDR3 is TGTGCCAGCAGCCTAGGGCCTTTAGCGGGCTTGGGGAATGAGCAGTTCTTC. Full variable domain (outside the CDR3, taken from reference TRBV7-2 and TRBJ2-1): GAGVSQSPSNKVTEKGKDVELRCDPISGHTALYWYRQSLGQGLEFLIYFQGNSAPDKSGLPSDRFSAERTGGSVSTLTIQRTQQEDSAVYLCASSLGPLAGLGNEQFFGPGTRLTVL.

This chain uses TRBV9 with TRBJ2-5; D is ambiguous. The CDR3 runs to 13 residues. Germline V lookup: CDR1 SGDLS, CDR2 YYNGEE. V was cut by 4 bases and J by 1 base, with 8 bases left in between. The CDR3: CASSTFGQETQYF. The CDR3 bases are TGTGCCAGCAGCACCTTCGGCCAAGAGACCCAGTACTTC.

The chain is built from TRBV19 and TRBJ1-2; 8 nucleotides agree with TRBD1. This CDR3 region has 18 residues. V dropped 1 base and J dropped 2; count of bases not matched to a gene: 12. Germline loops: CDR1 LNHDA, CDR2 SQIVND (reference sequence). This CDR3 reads CASSIVRQGPSGNYGYTF. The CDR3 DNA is TGTGCCAGTAGTATAGTAAGACAGGGGCCGTCTGGAAACTATGGCTACACCTTC. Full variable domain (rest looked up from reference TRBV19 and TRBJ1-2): DGGITQSPKYLFRKEGQNVTLSCEQNLNHDAMYWYRQDPGQGLRLIYYSQIVNDFQKGDIAEGYSVSREKKESFPLTVTSAQKNPTAFYLCASSIVRQGPSGNYGYTFGSGTRLTVV.

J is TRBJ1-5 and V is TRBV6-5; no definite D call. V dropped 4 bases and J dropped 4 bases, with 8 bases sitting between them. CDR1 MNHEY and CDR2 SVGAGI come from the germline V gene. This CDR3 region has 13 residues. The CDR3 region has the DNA TGTGCCAGCAGTTCGGTCTCGAATCAGCCCCAGCATTTT. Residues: CASSSVSNQPQHF.

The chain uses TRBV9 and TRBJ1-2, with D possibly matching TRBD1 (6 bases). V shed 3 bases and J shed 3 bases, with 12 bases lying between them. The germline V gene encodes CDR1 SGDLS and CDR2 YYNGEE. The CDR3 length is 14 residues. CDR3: CASSAGQSHYGYTF. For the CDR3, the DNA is TGTGCCAGCAGCGCCGGACAGTCACACTATGGCTACACCTTC.

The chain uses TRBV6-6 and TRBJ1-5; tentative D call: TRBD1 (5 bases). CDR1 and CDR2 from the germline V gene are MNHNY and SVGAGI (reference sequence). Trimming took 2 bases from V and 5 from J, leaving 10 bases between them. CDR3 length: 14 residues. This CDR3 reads CASSYGGIYQPQHF. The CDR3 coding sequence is TGTGCCAGCAGTTACGGGGGGATTTATCAGCCCCAGCATTTT.

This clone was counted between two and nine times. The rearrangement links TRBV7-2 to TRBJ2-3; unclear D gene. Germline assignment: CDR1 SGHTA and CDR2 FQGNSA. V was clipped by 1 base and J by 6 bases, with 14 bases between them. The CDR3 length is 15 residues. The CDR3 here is CASSLGGRVMDTQYF. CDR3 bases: TGTGCCAGCAGCTTAGGAGGCAGAGTTATGGATACGCAGTATTTT. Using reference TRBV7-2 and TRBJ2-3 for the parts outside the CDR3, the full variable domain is GAGVSQSPSNKVTEKGKDVELRCDPISGHTALYWYRQSLGQGLEFLIYFQGNSAPDKSGLPSDRFSAERTGGSVSTLTIQRTQQEDSAVYLCASSLGGRVMDTQYFGPGTRLTVL.

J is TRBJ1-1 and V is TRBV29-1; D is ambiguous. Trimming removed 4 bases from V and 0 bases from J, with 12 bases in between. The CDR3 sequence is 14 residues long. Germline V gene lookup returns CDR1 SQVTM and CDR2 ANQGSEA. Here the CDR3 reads CSVVPNQVNTEAFF. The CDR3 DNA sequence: TGCAGCGTTGTCCCAAACCAGGTGAACACTGAAGCTTTCTTT.

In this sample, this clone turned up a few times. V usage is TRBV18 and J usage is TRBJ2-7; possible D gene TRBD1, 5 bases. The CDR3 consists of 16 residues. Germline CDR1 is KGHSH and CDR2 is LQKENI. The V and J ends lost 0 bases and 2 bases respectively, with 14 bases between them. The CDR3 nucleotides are TGTGCCAGCTCACCACCGGGCCAGGGTGGAACCTACGAGCAGTACTTC. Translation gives CASSPPGQGGTYEQYF.

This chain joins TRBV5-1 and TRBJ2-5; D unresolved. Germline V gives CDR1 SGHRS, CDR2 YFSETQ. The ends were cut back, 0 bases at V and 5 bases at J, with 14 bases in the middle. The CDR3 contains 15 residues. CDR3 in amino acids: CASSLDPGGRETQYF. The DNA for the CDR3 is TGCGCCAGCAGCTTGGATCCGGGTGGCCGGGAGACCCAGTACTTC. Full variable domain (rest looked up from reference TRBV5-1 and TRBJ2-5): KAGVTQTPRYLIKTRGQQVTLSCSPISGHRSVSWYQQTPGQGLQFLFEYFSETQRNKGNFPGRFSGRQFSNSRSEMNVSTLELGDSALYLCASSLDPGGRETQYFGPGTRLLVL.

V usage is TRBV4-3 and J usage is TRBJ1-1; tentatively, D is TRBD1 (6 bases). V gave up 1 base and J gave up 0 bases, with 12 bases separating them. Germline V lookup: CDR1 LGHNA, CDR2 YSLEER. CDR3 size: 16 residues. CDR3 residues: CASSQGQGLMNTEAFF. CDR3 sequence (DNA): TGCGCCAGCAGCCAAGGGCAGGGGCTAATGAACACTGAAGCTTTCTTT.

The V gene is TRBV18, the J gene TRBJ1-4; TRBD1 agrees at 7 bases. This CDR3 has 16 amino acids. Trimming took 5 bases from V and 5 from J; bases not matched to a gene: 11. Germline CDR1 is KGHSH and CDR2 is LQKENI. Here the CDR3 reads CASSVYLRDRNEKLFF. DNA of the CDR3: TGTGCCAGCTCAGTTTACCTCCGGGACAGAAATGAAAAACTGTTTTTT. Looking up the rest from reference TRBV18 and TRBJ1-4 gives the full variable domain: NAGVMQNPRHLVRRRGQEARLRCSPMKGHSHVYWYRQLPEEGLKFMVYLQKENIIDESGMPKERFSAEFPKEGPSILRIQQVVRGDSAAYFCASSVYLRDRNEKLFFGSGTQLSVL.